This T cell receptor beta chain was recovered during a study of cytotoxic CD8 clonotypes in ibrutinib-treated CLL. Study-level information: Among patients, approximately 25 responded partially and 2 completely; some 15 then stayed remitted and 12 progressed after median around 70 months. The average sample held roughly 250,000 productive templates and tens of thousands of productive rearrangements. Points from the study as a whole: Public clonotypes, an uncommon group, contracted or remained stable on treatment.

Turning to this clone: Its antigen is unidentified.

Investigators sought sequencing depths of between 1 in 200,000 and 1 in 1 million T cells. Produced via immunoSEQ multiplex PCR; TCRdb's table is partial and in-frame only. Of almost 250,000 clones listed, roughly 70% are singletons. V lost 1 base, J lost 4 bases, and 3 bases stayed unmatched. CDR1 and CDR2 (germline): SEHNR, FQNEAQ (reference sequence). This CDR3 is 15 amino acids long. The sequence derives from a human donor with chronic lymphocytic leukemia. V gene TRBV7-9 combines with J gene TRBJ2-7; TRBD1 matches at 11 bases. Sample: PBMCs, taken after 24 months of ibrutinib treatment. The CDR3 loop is CASSLGTGGEYEQYF. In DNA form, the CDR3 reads TGTGCCAGCAGCTTAGGGACAGGGGGCGAATACGAGCAGTACTTC. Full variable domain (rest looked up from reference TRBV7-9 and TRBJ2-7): DTGVSQNPRHKITKRGQNVTFRCDPISEHNRLYWYRQTLGQGPEFLTYFQNEAQLEKSRLLSDRFSAERPKGSFSTLEIQRTEQGDSAMYLCASSLGTGGEYEQYFGPGTRLTVT.